The 30 T cell receptor beta chains listed next were all sequenced from one sample in a study of blood T cell repertoires in COVID-19. TCRdb's copy holds only in-frame clones and misses some; the assay was immunoSEQ multiplex PCR. The sample includes about 160,000 clones, around four fifths seen only once; the top ten take around 7.7%. Sequenced sample: PBMCs or T cells enriched from blood (not recorded which). Every receptor here comes from a man in his forties or fifties who had recovered from COVID-19.

In its sample, this clone was seen once. The chain combines TRBV23-1 with TRBJ2-7; 9 nucleotides align to TRBD1. TRBV23-1 is sorted into the ORF group, with uncertain function. The CDR3 length is 13 residues. V lost 7 bases, J lost 3 bases, and 4 bases stayed unmatched. The CDR3: CASNRGQGYEQYF. CDR3 coding DNA: TGCGCCAGCAATCGGGGACAGGGCTACGAGCAGTACTTC.

The chain couples TRBV4-1 to TRBJ2-3; 13 positions match TRBD2. Trimming at V came to 0 bases and at J to 3 bases, leaving 3 bases not matched to a gene. The CDR3 sequence is 17 residues long. Looked up from germline, CDR1 is MGHRA and CDR2 is YSYEKL. The CDR3 spells CASSQELAGGPTDTQYF. CDR3 DNA sequence: TGCGCCAGCAGCCAAGAACTAGCGGGGGGGCCAACAGATACGCAGTATTTT.

The chain carries TRBV2 and TRBJ2-2; D uncertain. Deletions cut 8 bases from V and 1 base from J, with 11 bases between. Germline CDR1 SNHLY, CDR2 FYNNEI. The CDR3 consists of 14 residues. The CDR3 coding sequence is TGTGCCAGCGAGAGGCTAGAGAACACCGGGGAGCTGTTTTTT. Its protein is CASERLENTGELFF.

This clone was picked up one time. The chain links TRBV5-1 to TRBJ1-2; 8 bases line up with TRBD1. The germline CDR1 and CDR2 sequences are SGHRS and YFSETQ. The junction had 9 bases not matched to a gene; V was cut back by 4 bases and J by 4 bases. CDR3 length equals 15 residues. Written as DNA, the CDR3 is TGCGCCAGCAGCACGGGACAGGCAAAACGCTATGGCTACACCTTC. Its translation is CASSTGQAKRYGYTF.

This clone has only one observation. The chain is built from TRBV7-2 and TRBJ2-7; D perhaps matches TRBD2 (6 bases). Trimming pared 5 bases from V and 0 bases from J, leaving 17 bases between. This CDR3 has 16 amino acids. Per germline, CDR1 SGHTA and CDR2 FQGNSA. CDR3 amino acids: CASSLKWGVSSYEQYF. The CDR3 DNA reads TGTGCCAGCAGCCTGAAGTGGGGGGTTAGCTCCTACGAGCAGTACTTC. The whole variable domain, remainder taken from reference TRBV7-2 and TRBJ2-7, is GAGVSQSPSNKVTEKGKDVELRCDPISGHTALYWYRQSLGQGLEFLIYFQGNSAPDKSGLPSDRFSAERTGGSVSTLTIQRTQQEDSAVYLCASSLKWGVSSYEQYFGPGTRLTVT.

This sequence joins TRBV2 and TRBJ1-1; tentative D call: TRBD1 (6 bases). V was cut by 6 bases and J by 1 base, with 9 bases left in between. The CDR3 totals 13 residues. Germline V lookup: CDR1 SNHLY, CDR2 FYNNEI. CDR3 nucleotide sequence: TGTGCCAGCAGCTGGACAGAGAACACTGAAGCTTTCTTT. Translating it yields CASSWTENTEAFF.

The chain combines TRBV6-2 or TRBV6-3 with TRBJ2-1; 7 bases are shared with TRBD1. The CDR3 covers 15 residues. Per germline, CDR1 MNHEY and CDR2 SVGEGT. Germline trimming cut 7 bases from V and 4 bases from J; bases unmatched to any gene: 10. The CDR3 is CASTPGQTNYNEQFF. CDR3 nucleotides: TGTGCCAGCACCCCGGGACAGACTAATTACAATGAGCAGTTCTTC.

This clone showed up just a few times. This rearrangement joins TRBV19 to TRBJ1-5; possible D gene TRBD1, 6 bases. CDR3 size: 16 residues. With 3 bases removed from V and 6 bases from J, the gap between germline ends came to 18 bases. The germline V gene encodes CDR1 LNHDA and CDR2 SQIVND (reference sequence). CDR3 bases: TGTGCCAGTAGTATGGGGTCGGGGGGCGGTGGTCAGCCCCAGCATTTT. Translation: CASSMGSGGGGQPQHF. Complete variable domain (other parts from reference TRBV19 and TRBJ1-5): DGGITQSPKYLFRKEGQNVTLSCEQNLNHDAMYWYRQDPGQGLRLIYYSQIVNDFQKGDIAEGYSVSREKKESFPLTVTSAQKNPTAFYLCASSMGSGGGGQPQHFGDGTRLSIL.

V gene TRBV7-9 combines with J gene TRBJ2-5; D may be TRBD1 (6 bases). Per the germline V gene, CDR1 is SEHNR and CDR2 is FQNEAQ (reference sequence). The length of the CDR3 is 16 residues. Deletions cut 4 bases from V and 4 bases from J, with 19 bases between. CDR3 nucleotides: TGTGCCAGCAGCTCCATCAGGCAGGGGCGCGGAGAGACCCAGTACTTC. It codes for CASSSIRQGRGETQYF.

The V and J genes are TRBV5-6 and TRBJ2-1; 9 nucleotides agree with TRBD1. Germline V gene lookup returns CDR1 SGHDT and CDR2 YYEEEE. The CDR3 is 15 residues long. V lost 2 bases, J lost 5 bases, and 5 bases stayed unmatched. This CDR3 reads CASSFRDRAHNEQFF. Written as DNA, the CDR3 is TGTGCCAGCAGCTTCCGGGACAGGGCACACAATGAGCAGTTCTTC.

The chain recombines TRBV18 with TRBJ2-7, with D uncertain. The ends were cut back, 2 bases at V and 0 bases at J, with 11 bases in the middle. Germline V gives CDR1 KGHSH, CDR2 LQKENI. This CDR3 comprises 15 residues. The CDR3: CASSPTTKSSYEQYF. The CDR3 coding sequence is TGTGCCAGCTCACCAACAACTAAAAGCTCCTACGAGCAGTACTTC.

The genes are TRBV5-1 and TRBJ1-1, with a weak D call TRBD1 (6 bases). Germline V gives CDR1 SGHRS, CDR2 YFSETQ. This CDR3 has 14 amino acids. V lost 2 bases to trimming and J lost 5 bases, with 13 bases between them. CDR3 in DNA: TGCGCCAGCAGCTTACAGGGTACTGGGACTGAAGCTTTCTTT. Translation: CASSLQGTGTEAFF.

This chain links TRBV30 with TRBJ1-5; 9 bases are shared with TRBD1. Per germline, CDR1 GTSNPN and CDR2 SVGIG (reference sequence). The CDR3 consists of 15 residues. Losses at the gene ends were 2 bases for V and 1 base for J; bases not matched to a gene: 3. CDR3 coding DNA: TGTGCCTGGAGTCTGGACAGGGGAAGCAATCAGCCCCAGCATTTT. Its translation: CAWSLDRGSNQPQHF.

The genes are TRBV7-9 and TRBJ2-5; 9 nucleotides match TRBD1. V shed 5 bases and J 2 bases; nucleotides not matched to a gene: 6. CDR1 is SEHNR and CDR2 is FQNEAQ in the germline V gene (reference sequence). CDR3 length: 15 amino acids. The CDR3 reads CASSPRDREQETQYF. CDR3 in DNA: TGTGCCAGCAGCCCCCGGGACAGGGAACAAGAGACCCAGTACTTC.

The rearrangement joins TRBV19 to TRBJ1-5; D ambiguous. This CDR3 spans 12 amino acids. Germline V lookup: CDR1 LNHDA, CDR2 SQIVND (reference sequence). The V and J ends lost 6 bases and 5 bases respectively, with 8 bases between them. CDR3 DNA sequence: TGTGCCAGTAGAAGCGCGGATCAGCCCCAGCATTTT. It yields the protein CASRSADQPQHF.

The chain has TRBV2 and TRBJ2-5; D is ambiguous. This CDR3 is built from 14 residues. Trimming took off 2 bases at V and 1 base at J, with 8 bases between the two ends. The germline CDR1 and CDR2 sequences are SNHLY and FYNNEI. CDR3 protein: CASSESVSQETQYF. Here the CDR3 DNA reads TGTGCCAGCAGTGAAAGTGTCAGCCAAGAGACCCAGTACTTC.

Only one count was recorded for this clone. The CDR3 spells CASSEQGASYEQYF. As DNA, the CDR3 is TGTGCCAGCAGTGAGCAGGGGGCGTCCTACGAGCAGTACTTC. The chain joins TRBV6-1 to TRBJ2-7; 8 bases match TRBD1. This CDR3 is built from 14 residues. The V segment lost 3 bases and the J segment 1 base; nucleotides outside the gene matches: 2. Germline CDR1 and CDR2: MNHNS and SASEGT.

CDR3: CASSLGGQAHGYTF. The DNA for the CDR3 is TGTGCCAGCAGCTTAGGGGGACAGGCTCATGGCTACACCTTC. The chain recombines TRBV11-3 with TRBJ1-2; 8 bases agree with TRBD1. J lost 6 bases, V lost 1 base, and 4 bases had no gene match. The CDR3 covers 14 residues. CDR1 SGHNT and CDR2 YENEEA come from the germline V gene.

This rearrangement joins TRBV4-3 to TRBJ1-5; D is possibly TRBD1 (5 bases). Germline V gives CDR1 LGHNA, CDR2 YSLEER. The V end was cut by 0 bases, the J end by 3 bases, with 12 bases between. The CDR3 covers 16 residues. CDR3 sequence reads: CASSQDAGQINQPQHF. The CDR3 bases are TGCGCCAGCAGCCAAGATGCCGGACAAATCAATCAGCCCCAGCATTTT.

This chain uses TRBV29-1 with TRBJ2-3, with D uncertain. CDR1 is SQVTM, CDR2 ANQGSEA, per germline. The CDR3 totals 9 residues. V was clipped by 3 bases and J by 9 bases, with 4 bases between them. The CDR3 coding sequence is TGCAGCGTTGACTCGACGCAGTATTTT. This sequence encodes CSVDSTQYF.

The chain links TRBV15 to TRBJ2-7; D might be TRBD2 (5 bases). Trimming cost V 0 bases and J 3 bases, with 15 bases left between them. Germline V gene lookup returns CDR1 LNHNV and CDR2 YYDKDF (reference sequence). The CDR3 totals 16 residues. The CDR3 DNA follows: TGTGCCACCAGCAGAGATCTGGGAAGCGGTTTCTACGAGCAGTACTTC. Protein sequence: CATSRDLGSGFYEQYF.

V and J are TRBV27 and TRBJ2-7; 8 nucleotides line up with TRBD2. The ends lost 1 base at V and 3 bases at J; junction bases unmatched: 8. The CDR3 loop spans 16 amino acids. In germline, CDR1 is MNHEY, CDR2 SMNVEV (reference sequence). The CDR3 here is CASSLFGGRPYYEQYF. The CDR3 DNA reads as TGTGCCAGCAGTTTATTCGGCGGGAGGCCTTACTACGAGCAGTACTTC.

V usage is TRBV6-5 and J usage is TRBJ1-1; D not certain. The germline CDR1 and CDR2 sequences are MNHEY and SVGAGI. This CDR3 has 14 amino acids. Trimming cost V 2 bases and J 3 bases, with 10 bases left between them. The CDR3 loop is CASSYPGDYTEAFF. CDR3 DNA: TGTGCCAGCAGTTACCCGGGAGACTACACTGAAGCTTTCTTT.

The chain employs TRBV5-4 and TRBJ1-3; no clear D gene. Between the trimmed V and J ends, which lost 0 bases and 1 base, there was a span of 11 bases. The CDR3 has 16 amino acids. Germline CDR1 and CDR2: SGHNT and YYREEE (reference sequence). The CDR3 DNA follows: TGTGCCAGCAGCTTGGGCGGTTCGGGATCTGGAAACACCATATATTTT. It codes for CASSLGGSGSGNTIYF.

V usage is TRBV7-2 and J usage is TRBJ2-3; D is possibly TRBD2 (7 bases). CDR1 and CDR2 from the germline V gene are SGHTA and FQGNSA. With 7 bases removed from V and 2 bases from J, the gap between germline ends came to 16 bases. CDR3 length equals 15 residues. The CDR3 DNA follows: TGTGCCAGCAAGGGGGGAGGGGCTTACACAGATACGCAGTATTTT. It specifies CASKGGGAYTDTQYF.

The chain carries TRBV7-2 and TRBJ2-7; maybe TRBD2 (6 bases). Deletions cut 5 bases from V and 3 bases from J, with 11 bases between. The CDR3 extends over 13 amino acids. Germline assignment: CDR1 SGHTA and CDR2 FQGNSA. In DNA form, the CDR3 reads TGTGCCAGCAGCATTACTAGCAACTACGAGCAGTACTTC. Translated, it gives CASSITSNYEQYF.

The chain combines TRBV6-2 or TRBV6-3 with TRBJ2-5; D remains ambiguous. CDR1 and CDR2 from the germline V gene are MNHEY and SVGEGT. Trimming removed 3 bases at V and 5 bases at J, with 7 bases between. The CDR3 sequence is 12 residues long. The CDR3 protein is CASSYFPETQYF. The CDR3 nucleotides are TGTGCCAGCAGTTATTTTCCGGAGACCCAGTACTTC.

The chain has TRBV19 and TRBJ1-2, with TRBD1 as a possible D gene (5 bases). The CDR3 covers 11 residues. CDR1 is LNHDA, CDR2 SQIVND, per germline (reference sequence). CDR3 in DNA: TGTGCTACTAGCTCTGGGGGTGGCTACACCTTC. It translates to CATSSGGGYTF.

This sequence joins TRBV7-2 and TRBJ2-1, with 10 bases aligning to TRBD2. Trimming took 5 bases from V and 7 from J; bases not matched to a gene: 8. Germline V gives CDR1 SGHTA, CDR2 FQGNSA. The CDR3 contains 15 residues. CDR3 sequence: CASSVIAGGPNEQFF. In DNA form, the CDR3 reads TGTGCCAGCAGCGTCATAGCGGGGGGCCCGAATGAGCAGTTCTTC.

The chain uses TRBV28 and TRBJ1-4, with a tentative D call TRBD1 (6 bases). The length of the CDR3 is 15 residues. CDR1 is MDHEN and CDR2 is SYDVKM in the germline V gene. For the CDR3, the DNA is TGTGCTACAAAAACAGGGTTCAATAATAATGAAAAACTGTTTTTT. Protein: CATKTGFNNNEKLFF.